This record concerns one T cell receptor beta chain sequence. Its antigen is as yet unknown. TCRdb's copy holds only in-frame clones and misses some; the assay was immunoSEQ multiplex PCR. The table records 45,000 or so clones, 80% to 90% of them present only once. This record comes from a study of STAT5B mutations in CD4+ large granular lymphocyte leukemia. Overall study results and limits: Without HLA matching, higher CD4+ than CD8+ T-LGLL clonality could reflect small sample size. 8/27 top patient clones versus 2/35 control clones were TRBV06-family.

CDR1 MGHDK and CDR2 SYGVNS come from the germline V gene. The CDR3 runs 14 residues. V gave up 8 bases and J gave up 3 bases; unmatched junction bases: 6. The chain links TRBV25-1 to TRBJ2-2, with TRBD1 matching over 7 bases. The clonotype was recovered from a human donor in good health. The sample was CD4+ T cells from blood buffy coats. CDR3 protein: CASGRDSYTGELFF. In DNA, the CDR3 is TGTGCCAGCGGCCGGGACAGTTACACCGGGGAGCTGTTTTTT. Filled out from reference TRBV25-1 and TRBJ2-2, the complete variable domain reads EADIYQTPRYLVIGTGKKITLECSQTMGHDKMYWYQQDPGMELHLIHYSYGVNSTEKGDLSSESTVSRIRTEHFPLTLESARPSHTSQYLCASGRDSYTGELFFGEGSRLTVL.